The 5 T cell receptor beta chains below were found in one sample sequenced in a study of beta chain features in type 1 diabetes listed by TCRdb under 2018. General conclusions and limits of the study: A moderate but significant shortening of TCRB CDR3 length was observed in type 1 diabetes patients in all four CD4+ subsets.

The library was built by means of the immunoSEQ multiplex PCR assay. The High Capacity cDNA Reverse Transcription Kit was used to reverse transcribe all of the isolated RNA, meaning that expressed TCRB transcripts were what got sequenced. Here the immuneACCESS table is served through TCRdb, limited to in-frame sequences with V and J called. Missing clones are a known gap in these copies; in checked studies unresolved V genes cover under half, and the rest lacks a known reason. The sample profile shows about 650,000 clones; around 12% of them were found once. The ten largest clones represent around 0.12% of the sample. Their antigen targets remain unknown. The sequenced sample was naive CD4+ T cells from blood. The sample's cell subset or site label, decoded: true naive CD4+ T cells. The receptor set was obtained from a young man with type 1 diabetes.

The V and J genes are TRBV7-9 and TRBJ2-7, with 7 bases lining up with TRBD1. Germline loops: CDR1 SEHNR, CDR2 FQNEAQ (reference sequence). Germline trimming cut 5 bases from V and 0 bases from J; bases unmatched to any gene: 13. This CDR3 is 17 amino acids long. CDR3 coding DNA: TGTGCCAGCAGCCTCAGGACAGGTGTATTGAGCTCCTACGAGCAGTACTTC. The encoded protein is CASSLRTGVLSSYEQYF.

The chain recombines TRBV7-2 with TRBJ2-1; 7 bases are shared with TRBD1. The J segment lost 7 bases and the V segment lost 3 bases, leaving 3 bases of the junction unmatched. The CDR3 sequence is 13 residues long. Germline CDR1 reads SGHTA; CDR2 reads FQGNSA. The CDR3 bases are TGTGCCAGCAGCTTTAAGGGGGCGAATGAGCAGTTCTTC. Its translation is CASSFKGANEQFF. Supplemented by reference TRBV7-2 and TRBJ2-1, the full variable domain reads GAGVSQSPSNKVTEKGKDVELRCDPISGHTALYWYRQSLGQGLEFLIYFQGNSAPDKSGLPSDRFSAERTGGSVSTLTIQRTQQEDSAVYLCASSFKGANEQFFGPGTRLTVL.

This clone was seen a handful of times. The gene calls are TRBV5-6 and TRBJ1-4, with D possibly TRBD1 on 5 matching bases. The V end was cut by 1 base, the J end by 3 bases, with 7 bases between. This CDR3 has 14 amino acids. The germline V gene encodes CDR1 SGHDT and CDR2 YYEEEE. CDR3 DNA sequence: TGTGCCAGCAGCTTGTGGGGGGCTAATGAAAAACTGTTTTTT. Protein sequence: CASSLWGANEKLFF.

This clone was observed a handful of times. The gene calls are TRBV30 and TRBJ1-6, with no clear D. The V end was cut by 0 bases, the J end by 7 bases, with 10 bases between. From germline, CDR1 is GTSNPN and CDR2 SVGIG (reference sequence). The CDR3 extends over 14 amino acids. Here the CDR3 reads CAWSVSAANSPLHF. In nucleotides, the CDR3 is TGTGCCTGGAGTGTGTCCGCGGCGAATTCACCCCTCCACTTT.

This clone has a handful of counts. V gene TRBV14 combines with J gene TRBJ2-1; D unresolved. V lost 0 bases, J lost 14 bases, and 14 bases lay in between. From germline, CDR1 is SGHDN and CDR2 FVKESK. The CDR3 extends over 13 amino acids. The CDR3, as DNA: TGTGCCAGCAGCCAAGATAACGCAGGTGGGGAGTTCTTC. It translates to CASSQDNAGGEFF.